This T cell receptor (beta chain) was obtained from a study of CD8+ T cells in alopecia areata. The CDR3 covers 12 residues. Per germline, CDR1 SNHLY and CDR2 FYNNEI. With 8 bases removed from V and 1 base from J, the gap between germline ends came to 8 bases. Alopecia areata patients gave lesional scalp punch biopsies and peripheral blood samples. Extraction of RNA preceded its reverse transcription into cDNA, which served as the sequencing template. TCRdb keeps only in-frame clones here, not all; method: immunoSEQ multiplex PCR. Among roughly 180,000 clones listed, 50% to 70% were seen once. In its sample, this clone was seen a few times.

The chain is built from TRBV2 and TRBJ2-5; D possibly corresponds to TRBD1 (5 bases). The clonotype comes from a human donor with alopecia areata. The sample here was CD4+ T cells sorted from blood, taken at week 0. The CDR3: CASDSFQETQYF. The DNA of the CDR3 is TGTGCCAGCGACAGTTTCCAAGAGACCCAGTACTTC.